Listed below are T cell receptor beta chains from one sample, sequenced in a study of Ad26.COV2.S vaccination and SARS-CoV-2 variants. Data came from immunoSEQ multiplex PCR; TCRdb stores just in-frame clones and leaves some out. This sample has under 250,000 clones, with around 85% found just once. Sequenced here: peripheral blood, sampled in a trial of Ad26.COV2.S vaccine versus placebo. The source is a person aged 18-60 years who received the Ad26.COV2.S COVID-19 vaccine or a placebo. CDR3s include the opening cysteine and the closing phenylalanine or tryptophan. The D gene is left open where the match is weak. Expanded clones get a size class; other rows say once, few or many, or leave the size out.

d_call	v_call	j_call	clone_size	cdr3_aa	cdr3_nt
.	TRBV14	TRBJ2-7	.	CASSPHILYEQYF	TGTGCCAGCAGCCCACACATTCTCTACGAGCAGTACTTC
.	TRBV10-3	TRBJ1-2	.	CAISESLFLRGDGHTF	TGTGCCATCAGTGAGTCGTTATTTTTGAGAGGGGACGGGCACACCTTC
TRBD2	TRBV18	TRBJ2-3	.	CASSPPNSGGAADTQYF	TGTGCCAGCTCACCACCAAATAGCGGGGGGGCCGCAGATACGCAGTATTTT
TRBD1	TRBV5-1	TRBJ1-1	.	CASSPRQGEGTEAFF	TGCGCCAGCAGCCCCAGACAGGGTGAGGGCACTGAAGCTTTCTTT
.	TRBV6-5	TRBJ1-2	.	CASSYAGRDYGYTF	TGTGCCAGCAGTTATGCGGGGCGAGACTATGGCTACACCTTC
TRBD1	TRBV6-2/TRBV6-3	TRBJ1-2	.	CASSYRGLSYGYTF	TGTGCCAGCAGTTACAGGGGGCTGAGCTATGGCTACACCTTC
.	TRBV3-1/TRBV3-2	TRBJ2-1	.	CASSQAAGSYNEQFF	TGTGCCAGCAGCCAAGCCGCCGGCTCCTACAATGAGCAGTTCTTC
.	TRBV5-4	TRBJ1-2	few	CASSLAGNYGYTF	TGTGCCAGCAGCTTGGCCGGAAACTATGGCTACACCTTC
.	TRBV7-3	TRBJ2-7	.	CASSVDYYEQYF	TGTGCCAGCAGCGTAGACTACTACGAGCAGTACTTC
.	TRBV20-1	TRBJ1-2	.	CSAAPLYGYTF	TGCAGTGCTGCGCCCCTCTATGGCTACACCTTC